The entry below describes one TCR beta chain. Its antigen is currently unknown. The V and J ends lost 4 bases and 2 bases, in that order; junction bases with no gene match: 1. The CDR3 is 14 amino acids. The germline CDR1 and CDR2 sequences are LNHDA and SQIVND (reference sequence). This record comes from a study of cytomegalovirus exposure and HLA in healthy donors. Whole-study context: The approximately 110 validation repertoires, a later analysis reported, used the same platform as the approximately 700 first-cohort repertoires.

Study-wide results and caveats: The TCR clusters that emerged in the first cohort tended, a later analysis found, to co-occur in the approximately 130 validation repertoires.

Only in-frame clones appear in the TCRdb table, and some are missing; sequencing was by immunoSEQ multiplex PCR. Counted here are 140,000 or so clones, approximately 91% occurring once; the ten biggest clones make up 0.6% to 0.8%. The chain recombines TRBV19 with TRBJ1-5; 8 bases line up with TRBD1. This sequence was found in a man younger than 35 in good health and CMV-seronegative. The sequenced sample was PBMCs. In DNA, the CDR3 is TGTGCCAGTAGTACGACAGGGGGCAATCAGCCCCAGCATTTT. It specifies CASSTTGGNQPQHF.